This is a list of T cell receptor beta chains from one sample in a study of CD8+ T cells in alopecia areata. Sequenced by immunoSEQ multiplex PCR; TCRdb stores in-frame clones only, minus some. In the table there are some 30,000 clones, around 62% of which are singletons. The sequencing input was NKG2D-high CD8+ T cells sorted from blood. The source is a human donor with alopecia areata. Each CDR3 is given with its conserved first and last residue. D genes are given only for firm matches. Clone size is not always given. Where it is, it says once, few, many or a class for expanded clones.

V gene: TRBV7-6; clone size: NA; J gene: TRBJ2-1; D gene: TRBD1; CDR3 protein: CASSLGAPLVQGISNEQFF; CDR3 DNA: TGTGCCAGCAGCTTAGGGGCCCCGCTGGTACAGGGGATTAGCAATGAGCAGTTCTTC
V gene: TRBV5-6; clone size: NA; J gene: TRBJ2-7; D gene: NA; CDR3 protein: CASSDGRTSYEQYF; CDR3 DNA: TGTGCCAGCAGCGACGGACGGACCTCCTACGAGCAGTACTTC
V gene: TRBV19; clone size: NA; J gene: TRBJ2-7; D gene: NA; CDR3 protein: CASSLATNPLYEQYF; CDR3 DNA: TGTGCCAGTAGTCTCGCTACGAACCCTCTCTACGAGCAGTACTTC
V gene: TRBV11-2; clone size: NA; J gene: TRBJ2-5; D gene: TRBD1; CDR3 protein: CASSLNRGRSKETQYF; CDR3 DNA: TGTGCCAGCAGCTTAAACAGGGGGCGGTCTAAAGAGACCCAGTACTTC
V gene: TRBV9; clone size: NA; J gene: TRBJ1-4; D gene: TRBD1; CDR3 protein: CASSPRKGAANEKLFF; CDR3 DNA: TGTGCCAGCAGCCCACGCAAGGGGGCTGCTAATGAAAAACTGTTTTTT
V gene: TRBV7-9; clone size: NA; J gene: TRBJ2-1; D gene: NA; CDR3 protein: CASSLAGNGRSSYNEQFF; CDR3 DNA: TGTGCCAGCAGCTTAGCGGGTAACGGGCGGAGCTCCTACAATGAGCAGTTCTTC
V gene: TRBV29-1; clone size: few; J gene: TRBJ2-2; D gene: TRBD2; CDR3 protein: CSAQLAGVNTGELFF; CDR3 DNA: TGCAGCGCCCAACTAGCGGGCGTGAACACCGGGGAGCTGTTTTTT
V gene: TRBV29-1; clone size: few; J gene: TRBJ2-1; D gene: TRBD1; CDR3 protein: CSVPTDRVRIFPNEQFF; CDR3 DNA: TGCAGCGTTCCCACAGACAGGGTCCGAATTTTCCCCAATGAGCAGTTCTTC
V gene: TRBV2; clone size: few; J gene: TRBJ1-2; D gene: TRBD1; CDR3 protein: CASGTGSSYGYTF; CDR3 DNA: TGTGCCAGCGGGACAGGGAGTTCCTATGGCTACACCTTC
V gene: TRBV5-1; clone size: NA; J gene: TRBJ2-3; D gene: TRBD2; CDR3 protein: CASSLRLAGGTDTQYF; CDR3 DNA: TGCGCCAGCAGCTTAAGACTAGCGGGGGGCACAGATACGCAGTATTTT
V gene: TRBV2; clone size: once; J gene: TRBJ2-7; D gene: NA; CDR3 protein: CASGLENYEQYF; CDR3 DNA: TGTGCCAGCGGCCTCGAAAACTACGAGCAGTACTTC
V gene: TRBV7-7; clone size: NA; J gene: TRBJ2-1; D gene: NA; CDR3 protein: CASSISHRVEQFF; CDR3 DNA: TGTGCCAGCAGCATATCCCACAGGGTTGAGCAGTTCTTC
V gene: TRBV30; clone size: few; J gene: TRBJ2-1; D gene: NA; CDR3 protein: CAWSELMGGIYNEQFF; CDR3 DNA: TGTGCCTGGTCCGAGCTGATGGGCGGGATTTACAATGAGCAGTTCTTC
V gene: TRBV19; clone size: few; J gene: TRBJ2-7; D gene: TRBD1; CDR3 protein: CATGQGTHEQYF; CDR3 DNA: TGTGCCACGGGACAGGGGACGCACGAGCAGTACTTC
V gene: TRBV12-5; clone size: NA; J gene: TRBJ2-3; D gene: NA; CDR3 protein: CASGPGTASTDTQYF; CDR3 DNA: TGTGCTAGTGGACCGGGGACTGCTAGCACAGATACGCAGTATTTT
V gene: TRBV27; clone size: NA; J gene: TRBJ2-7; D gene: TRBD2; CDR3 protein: CASSFFGGGPYEQYF; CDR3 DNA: TGTGCCAGCAGTTTTTTTGGCGGGGGGCCCTACGAGCAGTACTTC
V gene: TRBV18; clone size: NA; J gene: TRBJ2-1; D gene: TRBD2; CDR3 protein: CASSPLAEPYNEQFF; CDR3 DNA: TGTGCCAGCTCACCCCTAGCGGAACCCTACAATGAGCAGTTCTTC
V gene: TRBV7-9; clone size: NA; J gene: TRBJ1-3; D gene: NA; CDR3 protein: CASSSPQGRTIYF; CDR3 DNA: TGTGCCAGCAGCTCCCCTCAGGGACGGACTATATATTTT
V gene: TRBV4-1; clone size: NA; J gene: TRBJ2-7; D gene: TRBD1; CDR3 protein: CASSQDYPGGYEQYF; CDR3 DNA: TGCGCCAGCAGCCAAGATTATCCAGGGGGATACGAGCAGTACTTC
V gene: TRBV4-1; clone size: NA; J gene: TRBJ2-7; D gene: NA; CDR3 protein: CASSQEGTEQYF; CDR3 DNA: TGCGCCAGCAGCCAAGAAGGCACCGAGCAGTACTTC
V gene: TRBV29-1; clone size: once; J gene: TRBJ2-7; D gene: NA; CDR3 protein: CSGLVDRTAEQYF; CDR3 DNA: TGCAGCGGACTAGTGGACAGAACGGCCGAGCAGTACTTC
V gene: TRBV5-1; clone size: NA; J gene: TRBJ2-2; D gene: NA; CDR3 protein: CASRSMSGELFF; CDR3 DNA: TGCGCCAGCAGGTCCATGTCCGGGGAGCTGTTTTTT
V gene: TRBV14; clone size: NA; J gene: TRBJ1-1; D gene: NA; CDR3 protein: CASSQDRAGFEAFF; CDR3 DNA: TGTGCCAGCAGCCAAGATCGGGCAGGGTTTGAAGCTTTCTTT
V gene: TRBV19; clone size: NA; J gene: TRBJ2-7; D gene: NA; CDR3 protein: CASSIGFRQGGYEQYF; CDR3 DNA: TGTGCCAGTAGTATTGGATTCCGTCAGGGCGGCTACGAGCAGTACTTC
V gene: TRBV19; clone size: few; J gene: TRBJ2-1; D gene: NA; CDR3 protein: CASQDSYNEQFF; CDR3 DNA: TGTGCCAGTCAGGACAGCTACAATGAGCAGTTCTTC
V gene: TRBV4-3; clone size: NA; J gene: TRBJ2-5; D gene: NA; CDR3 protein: CASSHTTSGTKETQYF; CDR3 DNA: TGCGCCAGCAGCCACACCACCTCCGGGACGAAAGAGACCCAGTACTTC
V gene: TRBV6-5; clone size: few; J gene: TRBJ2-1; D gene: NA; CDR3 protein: CASSYSTGVPYNEQFF; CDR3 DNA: TGTGCCAGCAGTTACTCAACGGGGGTACCGTACAATGAGCAGTTCTTC
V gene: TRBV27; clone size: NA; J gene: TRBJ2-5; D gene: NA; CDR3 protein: CASSFQAEETQYF; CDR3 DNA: TGTGCCAGCAGTTTTCAAGCGGAAGAGACCCAGTACTTC
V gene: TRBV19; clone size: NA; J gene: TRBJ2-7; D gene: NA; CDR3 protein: CASSIGGSSYEQYF; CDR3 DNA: TGTGCCAGTAGTATTGGGGGCAGCTCCTACGAGCAGTACTTC
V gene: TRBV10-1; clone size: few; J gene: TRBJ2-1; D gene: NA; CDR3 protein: CASSESDNNEQFF; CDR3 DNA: TGCGCCAGCAGTGAGTCAGACAACAATGAGCAGTTCTTC
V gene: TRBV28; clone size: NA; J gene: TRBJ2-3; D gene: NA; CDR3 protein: CASSLDFSADTQYF; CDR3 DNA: TGTGCCAGCAGTTTGGATTTCAGCGCAGATACGCAGTATTTT
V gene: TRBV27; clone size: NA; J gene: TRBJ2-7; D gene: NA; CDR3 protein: CASSSMDYEQYF; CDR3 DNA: TGTGCCAGCAGTAGCATGGATTACGAGCAGTACTTC
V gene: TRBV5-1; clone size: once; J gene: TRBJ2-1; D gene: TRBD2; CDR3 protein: CASSWGTSGSGDEQFF; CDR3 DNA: TGCGCCAGCAGCTGGGGGACTAGCGGGAGTGGGGATGAGCAGTTCTTC
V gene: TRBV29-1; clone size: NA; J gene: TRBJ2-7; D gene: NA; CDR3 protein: CSVEGPDAYEQYF; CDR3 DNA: TGCAGCGTTGAGGGCCCGGATGCCTACGAGCAGTACTTC
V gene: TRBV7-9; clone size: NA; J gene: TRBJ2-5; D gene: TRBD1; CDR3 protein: CASSATGTGEETQYF; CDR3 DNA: TGTGCCAGCAGTGCTACCGGGACAGGGGAAGAGACCCAGTACTTC
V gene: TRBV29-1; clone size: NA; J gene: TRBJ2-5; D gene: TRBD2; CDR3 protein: CSVGGLAGGSGGQETQYF; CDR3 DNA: TGCAGCGTGGGAGGACTAGCGGGAGGATCAGGTGGGCAAGAGACCCAGTACTTC
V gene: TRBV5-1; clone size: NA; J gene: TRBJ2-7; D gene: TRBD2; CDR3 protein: CASSPMLAGGSEQYF; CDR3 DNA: TGCGCCAGCAGCCCGATGCTAGCGGGGGGCTCCGAGCAGTACTTC
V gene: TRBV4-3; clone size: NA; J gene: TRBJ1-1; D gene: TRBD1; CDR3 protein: CASSQDRTGLLNTEAFF; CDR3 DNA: TGCGCCAGCAGCCAAGATAGGACAGGGTTACTGAACACTGAAGCTTTCTTT
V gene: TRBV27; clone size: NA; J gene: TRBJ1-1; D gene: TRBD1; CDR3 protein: CASIPRGDSFEAFF; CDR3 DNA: TGTGCCAGCATTCCTAGGGGGGACAGTTTTGAAGCTTTCTTT
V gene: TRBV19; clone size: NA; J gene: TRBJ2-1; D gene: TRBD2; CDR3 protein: CASSISAGAYNEQFF; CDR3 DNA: TGTGCCAGTAGTATCAGTGCGGGAGCCTACAATGAGCAGTTCTTC
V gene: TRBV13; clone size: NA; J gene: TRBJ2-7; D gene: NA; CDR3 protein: CASSLGQHSYEQYF; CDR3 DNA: TGTGCCAGCAGCTTAGGACAGCACTCCTACGAGCAGTACTTC
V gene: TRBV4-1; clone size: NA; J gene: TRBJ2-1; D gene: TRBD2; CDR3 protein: CASSQTSGRAAEQFF; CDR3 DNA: TGCGCCAGCAGCCAGACTAGCGGGAGGGCCGCTGAGCAGTTCTTC
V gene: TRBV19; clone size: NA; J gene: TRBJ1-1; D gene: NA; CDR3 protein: CATTAGSGTEAFF; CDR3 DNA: TGTGCCACCACCGCAGGGTCGGGCACTGAAGCTTTCTTT
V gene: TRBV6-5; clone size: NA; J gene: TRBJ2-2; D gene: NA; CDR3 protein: CASIDGDSTGELFF; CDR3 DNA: TGTGCCAGCATAGACGGTGACTCTACCGGGGAGCTGTTTTTT
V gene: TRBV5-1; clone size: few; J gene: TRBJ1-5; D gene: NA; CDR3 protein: CASSPAVGQPQHF; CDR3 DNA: TGCGCCAGCAGCCCGGCGGTAGGGCAGCCCCAGCATTTT
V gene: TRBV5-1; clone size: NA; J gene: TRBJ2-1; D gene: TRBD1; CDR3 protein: CASSLRTGGYYNEQFF; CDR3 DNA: TGCGCCAGCAGCTTGCGCACAGGGGGTTACTACAATGAGCAGTTCTTC
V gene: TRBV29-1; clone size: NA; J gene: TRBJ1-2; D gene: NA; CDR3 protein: CSVEVKVQGIGYGYTF; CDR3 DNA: TGCAGCGTTGAAGTCAAGGTACAGGGTATAGGCTATGGCTACACCTTC
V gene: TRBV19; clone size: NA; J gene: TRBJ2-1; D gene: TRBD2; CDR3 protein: CASSQVLAGLHEQFF; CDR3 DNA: TGTGCCAGTAGTCAAGTCCTAGCGGGGTTGCATGAGCAGTTCTTC
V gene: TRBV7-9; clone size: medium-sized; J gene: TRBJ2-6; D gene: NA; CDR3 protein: CASSLSLSGANVLTF; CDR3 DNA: TGTGCCAGCAGCTTAAGTTTATCTGGGGCCAACGTCCTGACTTTC
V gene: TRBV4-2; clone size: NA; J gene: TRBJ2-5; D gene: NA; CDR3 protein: CASSPTGETQYF; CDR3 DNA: TGTGCCAGCAGCCCTACAGGCGAGACCCAGTACTTC
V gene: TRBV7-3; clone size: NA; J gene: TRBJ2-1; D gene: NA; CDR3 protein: CASSLMGGTRYYNEQFF; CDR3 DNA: TGTGCCAGCAGCTTAATGGGTGGGACTCGCTATTACAATGAGCAGTTCTTC
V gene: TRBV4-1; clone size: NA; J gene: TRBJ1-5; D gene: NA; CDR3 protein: CASSQEGGGNQPQHF; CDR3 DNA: TGCGCCAGCAGCCAAGAAGGCGGAGGCAATCAGCCCCAGCATTTT
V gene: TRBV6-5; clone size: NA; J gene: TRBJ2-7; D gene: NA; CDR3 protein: CASTRPGHYEQYF; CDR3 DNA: TGTGCCAGCACTAGGCCGGGACACTACGAGCAGTACTTC
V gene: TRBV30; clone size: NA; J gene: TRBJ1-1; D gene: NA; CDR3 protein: CAWRPPGILATEAFF; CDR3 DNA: TGTGCCTGGAGGCCCCCCGGGATCTTAGCCACTGAAGCTTTCTTT
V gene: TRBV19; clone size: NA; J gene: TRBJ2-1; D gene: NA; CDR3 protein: CASSMGSGGFNEQFF; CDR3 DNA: TGTGCCAGTTCTATGGGGTCGGGGGGCTTCAATGAGCAGTTCTTC